This record concerns one T cell receptor beta chain sequence. Its antigen is as yet unknown. Noted time point: baseline, week 1 (first vaccination visit). Sample treatment: pre-vaccination baseline after standard-of-care therapy. Repertoires were generated with immunoSEQ multiplex PCR, while TCRdb's copy carries only in-frame clones and drops some. The table includes some 21,000 clones, roughly 88% detected once. These data belong to a study of a mutant IDH1 vaccine in newly diagnosed glioma. Study in general: Of treated patients, approximately 60% were men and about 38% women, averaging roughly 40 years. The earlier regimen, radiotherapy, temozolomide, or both, was most often both. General study results and limits: Pseudoprogression showed no apparent link to changes in top peripheral T cell clonotypes. The study observed vaccine-induced immune responses in more than 80% of patients.

Losses at the gene ends were 1 base for V and 2 bases for J; bases not matched to a gene: 0. Per germline, CDR1 SGHRS and CDR2 YFSETQ. The CDR3 is 14 amino acids. This TCR was recovered from a man aged 35 to 55 with glioma. This sample comprised PBMCs, obtained from a glioma patient treated with radiotherapy, temozolomide or both. This chain uses TRBV5-1 with TRBJ2-7; 10 nucleotides align to TRBD2. CDR3 DNA: TGCGCCAGCAGCTTGACTAGCGGGACCTACGAGCAGTACTTC. It specifies CASSLTSGTYEQYF.